The TCR beta chain described here comes from a study of shared clonotypes between healthy human individuals. Study at large: The donor pool was made up of two women and three men aged 18 to 49. Study results and caveats: Lower generation probabilities were found for non-shared clonotypes than for those shared by all four donors.

Division of CD4+ cells produced a CD45RA+ naive subset and a CD45RA-negative memory subset. Note on this clone: Its target is not known.

After removal of 2 bases from V and 0 bases from J, the junction contained 6 bases not matched to a gene. The CDR3 spans 16 residues. Germline loops: CDR1 SGDLS, CDR2 YYNGEE. Repertoires were generated with immunoSEQ multiplex PCR, while TCRdb's copy carries only in-frame clones and drops some. The table has some 1 million clones, 65% to 80% seen once; the top ten hold about 1.5%. Specimen: memory CD4+ T cells sorted from blood. Subset denoted: CD45RA-negative fraction. The chain uses TRBV9 and TRBJ1-2; 8 nucleotides line up with TRBD1. The receptor's source is a man aged 18 to 30 in good health. This chain's CDR3 is CASSVMPQGANYGYTF. In nucleotides, the CDR3 is TGTGCCAGCAGCGTTATGCCACAGGGGGCTAACTATGGCTACACCTTC.